Listed below are T cell receptor beta chains from one sample, sequenced in a study of T cell responses to AZD1222 COVID-19 vaccine. This table comes from immunoSEQ multiplex PCR, and its TCRdb copy is limited to in-frame clones, with some not included. The table lists about 42,000 clones, approximately 90% of them singletons. Sequencing used peripheral blood, obtained 28 days after the second AZD1222 dose. The receptors here all came from an adult who received the AZD1222 COVID-19 vaccine. Both conserved end residues are part of each CDR3. Some rows have no size entry. The others give once, few or many, or a class for an expanded clone.

V,size,J,length,CDR3
TRBV28,NA,TRBJ1-1,15,CASTGTDVMNTEAFF
TRBV6-5,NA,TRBJ1-3,15,CASSSSTGTGNTIYF
TRBV7-2,NA,TRBJ1-5,15,CASSLRLTGNQPQHF
TRBV3-1/TRBV3-2,NA,TRBJ1-6,16,CASSQVFGGYNSPLHF
TRBV7-8,NA,TRBJ2-7,13,CASSFQGPYEQYF
TRBV24-1,NA,TRBJ2-1,15,CATSDLGLGGNEQFF
TRBV4-2,NA,TRBJ1-1,15,CASSSTFQRNTEAFF
TRBV2,once,TRBJ2-3,13,CASSDGFSDTQYF
TRBV20-1,NA,TRBJ1-5,11,CSARDGGPQHF
TRBV29-1,NA,TRBJ1-3,13,CSVESPSGNTIYF
TRBV5-4,NA,TRBJ2-2,17,CASNILPGTPNTGELFF
TRBV2,NA,TRBJ1-1,14,CASRAGTGVTEAFF
TRBV27,NA,TRBJ2-7,14,CASSAGTGGYEQYF
TRBV14,NA,TRBJ1-6,15,CASSPGQAVNSPLHF
TRBV29-1,NA,TRBJ2-7,15,CSVGSGQGVRDEQYF
TRBV27,NA,TRBJ2-3,16,CASSLVVSGGADTQYF
TRBV7-9,once,TRBJ2-7,16,CASSSRHGDRPYEQYF
TRBV20-1,NA,TRBJ2-5,14,CSASSTDYQETQYF
TRBV6-6,NA,TRBJ2-6,18,CASSLTTGGEAGANVLTF
TRBV7-2,NA,TRBJ1-5,17,CASSLPGRTDSNQPQHF
TRBV3-1/TRBV3-2,NA,TRBJ2-3,13,CASSQDPGEWQYF
TRBV6-5,NA,TRBJ2-1,15,CASSLGLAGVNEQFF
TRBV3-1/TRBV3-2,NA,TRBJ1-1,16,CASSQESPGLNTEAFF
TRBV7-3,NA,TRBJ2-5,14,CASSLRTSGEAQYF
TRBV9,NA,TRBJ2-1,15,CASSGTMSSYNEQFF
TRBV18,NA,TRBJ2-7,12,CASSPWEDEQYF
TRBV11-2,NA,TRBJ2-6,16,CASSHSGRSGANVLTF
TRBV12-5,NA,TRBJ2-2,12,CASGWEVGELFF
TRBV12-3/TRBV12-4,NA,TRBJ2-7,11,CASSGQYEQYF
TRBV7-3,NA,TRBJ2-5,13,CASSLNREETQYF
TRBV5-1,NA,TRBJ2-1,15,CASSLGPTRHGEQFF
TRBV5-6,NA,TRBJ2-3,16,CASSLYTGTDPDTQYF
TRBV9,NA,TRBJ2-1,12,CASGATNNEQFF
TRBV5-1,NA,TRBJ1-1,16,CASSLSGTTRAGRAFF
TRBV7-9,NA,TRBJ1-4,15,CASSLDQGASEKLFF
TRBV7-9,NA,TRBJ2-7,13,CAIGVGVSHEQYF
TRBV29-1,NA,TRBJ2-7,11,CSVSGGYEQYF
TRBV7-2,NA,TRBJ1-2,14,CASSHQQGLYGYTF
TRBV5-1,NA,TRBJ2-3,15,CASSGFAGESDTQYF
TRBV5-1,NA,TRBJ2-3,15,CASSSPGLDSDTQYF
TRBV19,once,TRBJ1-5,17,CASSRLTGGAGNQPQHF
TRBV7-2,NA,TRBJ2-2,14,CASSLDRSTGELFF
TRBV12-3/TRBV12-4,NA,TRBJ2-7,12,CASSSLVYEQYF
TRBV11-1,once,TRBJ2-1,15,CASSLMASGHNEQFF
TRBV5-1,NA,TRBJ1-2,13,CASSSGVDYGYTF
TRBV18,NA,TRBJ1-1,16,CASSLGTAGGYGEAFF
TRBV6-1,NA,TRBJ1-3,16,CASSEVMASSGNTIYF
TRBV20-1,NA,TRBJ1-2,11,CSARAGWGYTF
TRBV2,NA,TRBJ1-2,15,CASSVNQQGSNGYTF
TRBV6-6,NA,TRBJ2-7,13,CASSYYGVSEQYF
TRBV4-2,NA,TRBJ2-3,15,CASSQAGGSTDTQYF
TRBV19,NA,TRBJ1-1,16,CASSPKRDRVNTEAFF
TRBV7-9,NA,TRBJ1-4,14,CASSLVLTNEKLFF
TRBV5-6,NA,TRBJ2-1,16,CASSFLTGETYNEQFF
TRBV24-1,NA,TRBJ2-3,16,CATSDPSGGASDTQYF
TRBV5-6,once,TRBJ1-6,15,CASSTPGLVNSPLHF
TRBV3-1/TRBV3-2,NA,TRBJ2-1,17,CASSQDTSSYSYNEQFF